This T cell receptor beta chain was recovered during a study of T cell responses to AZD1222 COVID-19 vaccine. Profiled with immunoSEQ multiplex PCR; TCRdb holds only in-frame clones, not every one. Of roughly 140,000 clones in the sample, roughly 88% were seen once. The V gene lost 0 bases and the J gene lost 0 bases, with 6 bases spanning the gap. The CDR3 spans 15 residues. CDR1 and CDR2 (germline): MNHEY, SVGAGI. Sequenced material: peripheral blood, taken 28 days after the second AZD1222 dose. This TCR was sampled from an adult who received the AZD1222 COVID-19 vaccine. J is TRBJ1-5 and V is TRBV6-5; D unresolved. This chain's CDR3 is CASSYSRISNQPQHF. For the CDR3, the DNA is TGTGCCAGCAGTTACTCCCGGATTAGCAATCAGCCCCAGCATTTT.